This TCR beta chain was observed in a study of blood T cells in healthy people across ages. With each sample, at least 5 micrograms of total RNA were extracted. This clonotype was picked up a small number of times. This CDR3 comprises 14 residues. Germline-derived CDR1 and CDR2 are MNHEY and SMNVEV (reference sequence). The ends were cut back, 5 bases at V and 7 bases at J, with 12 bases in the middle. For the second PCR, which ran for 7 to 11 cycles, a sample-barcoded 5' primer and a J-beta primer mix were used. TCRdb recomputed calls from the 5' RACE reads with MiXCR, one row per CDR3 protein. The table has about 600,000 distinct CDR3 sequences, 40% to 50% seen once.

The chain carries TRBV27 and TRBJ1-6; no reliable D call. The sequenced sample consisted of blood. The receptor was derived from an older man in good health. The CDR3 DNA follows: TGTGCCAGCAGTCTAACACTCGGGAATTCACCCCTCCACTTT. Amino acid sequence: CASSLTLGNSPLHF.